This T cell receptor (beta chain) originates from a study of blood T cell repertoires in COVID-19. Produced via immunoSEQ multiplex PCR; TCRdb's table is partial and in-frame only. This sample has fewer than 75,000 clones; almost 95% occur once, and the top ten carry under 5.5%. Germline loops: CDR1 MGHRA, CDR2 YSYEKL. Trimming took off 1 base at V and 10 bases at J, with 5 bases between the two ends. The CDR3 sequence is 11 residues long. Sequenced material: peripheral blood. This clonotype was obtained from a man in his fifties or sixties with active COVID-19. The chain uses TRBV4-1 and TRBJ2-1; D is unresolved. As DNA, the CDR3 is TGCGCCAGCAGCCAAGGTCGGGAGCAGTTCTTC. It specifies CASSQGREQFF.